Listed below are T cell receptor beta chains from one sample, sequenced in a study of spatial heterogeneity in lung cancer. TCRdb fed the 5' RACE reads into MiXCR, producing one record per CDR3 protein. Altogether some 85,000 distinct CDR3 sequences are present, about 20% being singletons, with the ten largest covering 5.5% to 7%. The specimen comprised PBMCs, sampled at surgery. All receptors come from a male donor with early-stage non-small cell lung cancer. CDR3s leave out the opening cysteine and the closing phenylalanine or tryptophan. Only some rows state a clone size, as once, few, many or a class for expanded clones.

>TRBJ2-1|.|TRBV5-1
ASSLGLAGVLDEQF
>TRBJ2-1|few|TRBV4-2
ASSQDRSLGEQF
>TRBJ2-2|few|TRBV3-2
AYLQGGELF
>TRBJ2-5|.|TRBV7-8
ASSSPDRDLETQY
>TRBJ2-3|few|TRBV7-9
ASSPPATDTQY
>TRBJ1-2|few|TRBV6-5
ASRRTGEVYGYT
>TRBJ1-2|.|TRBV29-1
SVDRANYGYT
>TRBJ2-2|.|TRBV5-1
ASGRLAGDPGELF
>TRBJ2-1|.|TRBV4-1
ASSPRLAGTLYNEQF
>TRBJ2-3|few|TRBV5-1
ASSLPDRASTDTQY
>TRBJ2-3|many|TRBV20-1
SATPKAGGADTQY
>TRBJ2-3|.|TRBV30
AWDGGRSGTDTQY
>TRBJ2-1|many|TRBV7-3
ASSFQTSGSDEQF
>TRBJ2-3|few|TRBV12-3/TRBV12-4
ASSLGALGFSSDTQY
>TRBJ1-6|many|TRBV7-2
ASSLTGTHYVGNSPLH
>TRBJ2-1|many|TRBV5-1
ASSLGLAEHNEQF
>TRBJ2-1|.|TRBV12-3/TRBV12-4
ASSLGQFPGRNEQF
>TRBJ1-1|.|TRBV7-9
ASSLGGLNTEAF
>TRBJ2-7|.|TRBV7-9
ASSLRDSGGFYEQY
>TRBJ2-7|few|TRBV11-3
ASSLEGAGSYEQY
>TRBJ1-2|.|TRBV28
ASSSPQDSYGYT
>TRBJ1-2|few|TRBV28
AIAEGDTNYGYT
>TRBJ1-5|many|TRBV7-6
ASSLKTGTGQPQH
>TRBJ2-7|few|TRBV2
ASSERDSYEQY
>TRBJ2-2|.|TRBV6-6
ASSRTDSNTGELF
>TRBJ1-1|once|TRBV10-3
AISAQEMGGTNTEAF
>TRBJ1-5|few|TRBV2
ASMGTGSHQPQH